The T cell receptor beta chain under discussion was sequenced for a study of T cells after posttransplantation cyclophosphamide. Per germline, CDR1 SGHTA and CDR2 FQGNSA. This CDR3 comprises 17 residues. The V and J ends lost 8 bases and 0 bases, in that order; junction bases with no gene match: 12. Sequencing was performed with immunoSEQ multiplex PCR; in TCRdb, only in-frame clones are kept and a portion is missing. In the table there are about 28,000 clones, more than 80% of which are singletons. General study findings and limits: Recipient CMV seropositivity and CMV reactivation strongly tracked TRB clonality.

As regards this clone: Antigen specificity is unknown.

This related bone marrow graft donor gave peripheral blood on the day of marrow donation. This clonotype was obtained from a man aged 50 or older. Sequencing input: PBMCs. V and J are TRBV7-2 and TRBJ2-2, with 7 bases aligning to TRBD1. CDR3 in amino acids: CASRGRLGQPNTGELFF. Written as DNA, the CDR3 is TGTGCCAGCCGCGGTCGTCTGGGACAGCCGAACACCGGGGAGCTGTTTTTT.